The 10 T cell receptor beta chains listed next were all sequenced from one sample in a study of long-term antiretroviral therapy in people with HIV. Sequencing used immunoSEQ v3.0 at survey level. TCRdb keeps only in-frame clones here, not all; method: immunoSEQ multiplex PCR. The sample holds approximately 32,000 clones, 82% seen once. The source material was unsorted PBMCs, sampled 0.3 years after starting antiretroviral therapy. The receptor set was obtained from a man between 18 and 35 years old with HIV.

The CDR3 is CASSLSGGQGQPQHF. The CDR3 coding sequence is TGTGCCAGCAGCTTGTCGGGGGGCCAGGGTCAGCCCCAGCATTTT. The gene calls are TRBV5-8 and TRBJ1-5; the D gene is possibly TRBD1 (6 bases). The V and J ends lost 1 base and 6 bases respectively, with 14 bases between them. Germline-derived CDR1 and CDR2 are SGHTS and YDEGEE. The CDR3 consists of 15 residues.

The genes are TRBV21-1 and TRBJ2-7; the table's D call of TRBD1 was not tested on the DNA. TRBV21-1 is assigned pseudogene status. This CDR3 contains 12 residues. The DNA for the CDR3 is TGTGCCAGCAGGACAGGGTACTACGAGCAGTACTTC. It encodes CASRTGYYEQYF.

The chain recombines TRBV28 with TRBJ1-2; no definite D call. Germline CDR1 and CDR2: MDHEN and SYDVKM. Trimming took 3 bases from V and 3 from J, leaving 8 bases between them. This CDR3 is 13 amino acids long. CDR3 sequence: CASSLSNHYGYTF. CDR3 nucleotides: TGTGCCAGCAGTTTGTCTAACCACTATGGCTACACCTTC.

The chain carries TRBV6-5 and TRBJ1-3, with D unclear. The V and J ends lost 11 bases and 2 bases respectively, with 13 bases between them. The germline V gene has CDR1 MNHEY and CDR2 SVGAGI. The CDR3 runs to 13 residues. In DNA form, the CDR3 reads TGTGCCGTCATTAACGGCCCTGGAAACACCATATATTTT. Its translation is CAVINGPGNTIYF.

This chain connects TRBV21-1 to TRBJ1-5. TRBV21-1 is given as a pseudogene. The CDR3 is 15 amino acids. CDR3 DNA: TGTGCCAGCAGCAAAAGGAATCGGGGAGATCAGCCCCAGCATTTT. Translation: CASSKRNRGDQPQHF.

The V gene is TRBV28, the J gene TRBJ2-2, with unresolved D. V dropped 2 bases and J dropped 7 bases, with 5 bases sitting between them. Germline CDR1 MDHEN, CDR2 SYDVKM. CDR3 length: 12 amino acids. The CDR3 region is CASSLTFGELFF. The DNA for the CDR3 is TGTGCCAGCAGTTTAACGTTCGGGGAGCTGTTTTTT.

This chain joins TRBV19 and TRBJ1-5; no reliable D call. The length of the CDR3 is 14 residues. Germline V gene data show CDR1 as LNHDA and CDR2 as SQIVND (reference sequence). V dropped 1 base and J dropped 7 bases, with 11 bases sitting between them. The DNA of the CDR3 is TGTGCCAGTAGTATAGTCCGCGGGAGCCAGCCCCAGCATTTT. It translates to CASSIVRGSQPQHF.

This clone has just one count. The chain links TRBV5-6 to TRBJ2-3, with 7 bases matching TRBD2. The ends lost 4 bases at V and 2 bases at J; junction bases unmatched: 7. This CDR3 is built from 15 residues. Looked up from germline, CDR1 is SGHDT and CDR2 is YYEEEE. The CDR3 sequence: CASSNGLGFTDTQYF. The DNA for the CDR3 is TGTGCCAGCAGCAACGGACTAGGTTTCACAGATACGCAGTATTTT.

In DNA form, the CDR3 reads TGCGCCAGCAGCCACAACCGGGACAGGGATGGATATGGCTACACCTTC. Its protein is CASSHNRDRDGYGYTF. The chain recombines TRBV5-1 with TRBJ1-2; 9 bases match TRBD1. Germline CDR1 is SGHRS and CDR2 is YFSETQ. The CDR3 is made up of 16 amino acids. V trimming: 4 bases; J trimming: 5 bases; junction bases outside the gene matches: 12.

The CDR3 sequence is CASSPQWGNEQFF. The CDR3 DNA is TGTGCCAGCAGCCCTCAATGGGGGAATGAGCAGTTCTTC. The rearrangement links TRBV7-3 to TRBJ2-1; D possibly matches TRBD1 or TRBD2 (5 bases each). The germline V gene encodes CDR1 SGHTA and CDR2 FQGTGA. The CDR3 is 13 amino acids. Between the trimmed V and J ends, which lost 5 bases and 7 bases, there was a span of 12 bases.